One sample yielded the 4 T cell receptor beta chains listed below, sequenced in a study of cytomegalovirus exposure and HLA in healthy donors (dated by TCRdb to about 2017). Libraries were made using the immunoSEQ multiplex PCR assay. The multiplex PCR relied on a mix of 60 forward primers for TCR Vbeta segments and 13 reverse primers for TCR Jbeta segments. TCRdb took over this immuneACCESS table, retaining in-frame rearrangements with V and J assigned. Such tables are incomplete; in checked studies, under half of the missing clones stem from an unresolved V gene, and the remainder is unexplained. The sample table shows more than 70,000 clones, and just over 75% are seen once. In total, the top ten clones hold approximately 3.2% of the sample. The source material was PBMCs. The receptors originated from a man aged 45 to 65 in good health and CMV-seropositive.

A remark on this clone: An end of the junction does not agree with germline; a read error may underlie this. The V and J genes are TRBV25-1 and TRBJ2-7, with D unresolved. The CDR3 is made up of 12 amino acids. Germline lookup yields CDR1 MGHDK and CDR2 SYGVNS. The CDR3 protein is CASSSSVYGQYF. The CDR3 DNA reads as TGTGCCAGCAGTTCGTCTGTATACGGGCAGTACTTC.

The table lists this clone with a few counts. The chain is built from TRBV5-1 and TRBJ2-2; TRBD2 agrees at 8 bases. V shed 0 bases, J shed 7 bases, and the junction held 5 bases outside the gene matches. Germline V gene lookup returns CDR1 SGHRS and CDR2 YFSETQ. The CDR3 loop spans 15 amino acids. This chain's CDR3 is CASSLGGLAGGELFF. CDR3 nucleotide sequence: TGCGCCAGCAGCTTGGGAGGTCTAGCGGGCGGGGAGCTGTTTTTT. The whole variable domain, remainder taken from reference TRBV5-1 and TRBJ2-2, is KAGVTQTPRYLIKTRGQQVTLSCSPISGHRSVSWYQQTPGQGLQFLFEYFSETQRNKGNFPGRFSGRQFSNSRSEMNVSTLELGDSALYLCASSLGGLAGGELFFGEGSRLTVL.

The chain joins TRBV6-6 to TRBJ1-1; TRBD1 matches at 8 bases. Germline trimming cut 4 bases from V and 1 base from J; bases unmatched to any gene: 5. Germline values: CDR1 MNHNY, CDR2 SVGAGI (reference sequence). The CDR3 is 15 amino acids. Written as DNA, the CDR3 is TGTGCCAGCAGTTTAAGGGACAGGAGGAACACTGAAGCTTTCTTT. Translated, it gives CASSLRDRRNTEAFF.

The V and J genes are TRBV27 and TRBJ2-1; TRBD2 matches at 8 bases. CDR3 size: 13 residues. V trimming: 10 bases; J trimming: 0 bases; junction bases outside the gene matches: 2. Per the germline V gene, CDR1 is MNHEY and CDR2 is SMNVEV (reference sequence). This CDR3 reads CATSGSSYNEQFF. For the CDR3, the DNA is TGTGCCACCAGCGGGAGCTCCTACAATGAGCAGTTCTTC.